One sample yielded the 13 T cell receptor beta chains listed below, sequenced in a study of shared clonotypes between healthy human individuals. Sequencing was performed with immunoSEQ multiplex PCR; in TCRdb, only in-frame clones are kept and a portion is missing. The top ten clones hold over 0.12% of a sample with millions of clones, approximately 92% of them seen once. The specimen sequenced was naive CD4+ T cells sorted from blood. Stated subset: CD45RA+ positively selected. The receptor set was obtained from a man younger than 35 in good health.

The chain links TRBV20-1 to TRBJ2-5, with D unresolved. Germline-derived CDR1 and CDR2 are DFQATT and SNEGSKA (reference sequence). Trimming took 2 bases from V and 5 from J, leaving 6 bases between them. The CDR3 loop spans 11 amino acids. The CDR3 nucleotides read TGCAGTGCTAGAAGTCCGGAGACCCAGTACTTC. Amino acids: CSARSPETQYF.

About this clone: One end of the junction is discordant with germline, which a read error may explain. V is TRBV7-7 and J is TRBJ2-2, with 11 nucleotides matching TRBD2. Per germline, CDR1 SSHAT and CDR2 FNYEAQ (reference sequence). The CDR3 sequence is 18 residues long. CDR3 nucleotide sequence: TGTGCTAGCAGCTCGAAAACTAGCGGGAGAACGAACACCGGGGAGCTGTTTTTT. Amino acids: CASSSKTSGRTNTGELFF.

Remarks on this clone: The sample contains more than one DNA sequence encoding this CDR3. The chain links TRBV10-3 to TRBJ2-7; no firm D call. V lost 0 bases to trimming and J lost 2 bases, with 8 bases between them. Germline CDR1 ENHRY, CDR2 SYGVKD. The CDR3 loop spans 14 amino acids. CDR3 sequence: CAISESTSPYEQYF. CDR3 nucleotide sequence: TGTGCCATCAGTGAGTCGACATCCCCCTACGAGCAGTACTTC.

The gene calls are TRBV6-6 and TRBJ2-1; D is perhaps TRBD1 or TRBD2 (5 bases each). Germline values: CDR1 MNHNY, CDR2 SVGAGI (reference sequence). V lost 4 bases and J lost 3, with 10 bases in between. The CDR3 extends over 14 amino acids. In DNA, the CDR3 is TGTGCCAGCAGTTCCGGGACCAACTACAATGAGCAGTTCTTC. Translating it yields CASSSGTNYNEQFF.

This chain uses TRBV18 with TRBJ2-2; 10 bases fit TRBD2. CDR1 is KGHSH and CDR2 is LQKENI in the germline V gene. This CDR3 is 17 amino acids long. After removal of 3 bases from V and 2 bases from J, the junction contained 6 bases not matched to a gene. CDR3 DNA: TGTGCCAGCTCACCCCAAGCGGGAGGGCCCAACACCGGGGAGCTGTTTTTT. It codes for CASSPQAGGPNTGELFF. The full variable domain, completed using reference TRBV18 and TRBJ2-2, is NAGVMQNPRHLVRRRGQEARLRCSPMKGHSHVYWYRQLPEEGLKFMVYLQKENIIDESGMPKERFSAEFPKEGPSILRIQQVVRGDSAAYFCASSPQAGGPNTGELFFGEGSRLTVL.

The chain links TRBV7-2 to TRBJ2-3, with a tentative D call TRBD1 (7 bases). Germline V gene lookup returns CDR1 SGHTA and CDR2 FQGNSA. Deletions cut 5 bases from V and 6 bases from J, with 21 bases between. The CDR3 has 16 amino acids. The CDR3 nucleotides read TGTGCCAGCAGCCCCGGGACAGTTTGGGGGGAGGATACGCAGTATTTT. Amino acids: CASSPGTVWGEDTQYF. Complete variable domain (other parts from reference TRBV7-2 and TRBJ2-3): GAGVSQSPSNKVTEKGKDVELRCDPISGHTALYWYRQSLGQGLEFLIYFQGNSAPDKSGLPSDRFSAERTGGSVSTLTIQRTQQEDSAVYLCASSPGTVWGEDTQYFGPGTRLTVL.

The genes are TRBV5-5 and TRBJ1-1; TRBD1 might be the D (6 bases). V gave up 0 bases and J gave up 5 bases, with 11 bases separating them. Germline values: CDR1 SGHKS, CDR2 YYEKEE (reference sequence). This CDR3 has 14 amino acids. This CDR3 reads CASSLEGGGTEAFF. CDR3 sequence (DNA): TGTGCCAGCAGCTTGGAAGGGGGAGGGACTGAAGCTTTCTTT.

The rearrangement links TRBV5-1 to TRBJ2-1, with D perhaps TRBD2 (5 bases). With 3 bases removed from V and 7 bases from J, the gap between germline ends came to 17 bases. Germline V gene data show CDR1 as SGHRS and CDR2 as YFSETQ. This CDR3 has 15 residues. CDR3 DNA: TGCGCCAGCAGCTCCAATGCGGGTAGTAGGAATGAGCAGTTCTTC. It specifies CASSSNAGSRNEQFF.

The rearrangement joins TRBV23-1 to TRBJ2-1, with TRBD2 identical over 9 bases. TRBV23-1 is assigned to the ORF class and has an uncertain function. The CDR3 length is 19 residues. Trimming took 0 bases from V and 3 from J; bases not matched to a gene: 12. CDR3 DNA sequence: TGCGCCAGCAGTCAATCGGTGTTGTGGCGGACTAGCGACTACAATGAGCAGTTCTTC. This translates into CASSQSVLWRTSDYNEQFF.

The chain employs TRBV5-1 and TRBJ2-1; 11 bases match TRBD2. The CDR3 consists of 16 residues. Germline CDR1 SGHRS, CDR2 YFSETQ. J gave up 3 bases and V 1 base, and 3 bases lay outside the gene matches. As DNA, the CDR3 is TGCGCCAGCAGCTTGTTAGCGGGAGGGGACTACAATGAGCAGTTCTTC. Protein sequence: CASSLLAGGDYNEQFF.

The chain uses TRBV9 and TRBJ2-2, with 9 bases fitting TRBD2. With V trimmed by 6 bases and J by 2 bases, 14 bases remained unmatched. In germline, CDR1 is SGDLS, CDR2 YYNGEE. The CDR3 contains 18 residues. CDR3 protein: CASTATRREGTNTGELFF. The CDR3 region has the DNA TGTGCCAGCACCGCGACCCGGCGGGAGGGGACCAACACCGGGGAGCTGTTTTTT. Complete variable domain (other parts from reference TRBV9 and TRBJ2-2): DSGVTQTPKHLITATGQRVTLRCSPRSGDLSVYWYQQSLDQGLQFLIQYYNGEERAKGNILERFSAQQFPDLHSELNLSSLELGDSALYFCASTATRREGTNTGELFFGEGSRLTVL.

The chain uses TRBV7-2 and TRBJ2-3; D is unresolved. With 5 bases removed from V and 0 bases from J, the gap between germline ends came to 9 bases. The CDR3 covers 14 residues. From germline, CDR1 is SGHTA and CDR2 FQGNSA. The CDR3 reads CASSVRPSTDTQYF. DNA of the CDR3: TGTGCCAGCAGCGTGAGGCCTAGCACAGATACGCAGTATTTT. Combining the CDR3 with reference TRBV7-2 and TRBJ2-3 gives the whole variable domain GAGVSQSPSNKVTEKGKDVELRCDPISGHTALYWYRQSLGQGLEFLIYFQGNSAPDKSGLPSDRFSAERTGGSVSTLTIQRTQQEDSAVYLCASSVRPSTDTQYFGPGTRLTVL.

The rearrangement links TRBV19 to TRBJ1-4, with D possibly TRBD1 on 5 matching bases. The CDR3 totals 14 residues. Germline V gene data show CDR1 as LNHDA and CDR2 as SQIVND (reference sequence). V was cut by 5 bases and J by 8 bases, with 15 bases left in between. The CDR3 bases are TGTGCCAGTAGTCCCTCCGGGACCCAGGAAAAACTGTTTTTT. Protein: CASSPSGTQEKLFF. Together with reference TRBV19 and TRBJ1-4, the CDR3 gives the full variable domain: DGGITQSPKYLFRKEGQNVTLSCEQNLNHDAMYWYRQDPGQGLRLIYYSQIVNDFQKGDIAEGYSVSREKKESFPLTVTSAQKNPTAFYLCASSPSGTQEKLFFGSGTQLSVL.